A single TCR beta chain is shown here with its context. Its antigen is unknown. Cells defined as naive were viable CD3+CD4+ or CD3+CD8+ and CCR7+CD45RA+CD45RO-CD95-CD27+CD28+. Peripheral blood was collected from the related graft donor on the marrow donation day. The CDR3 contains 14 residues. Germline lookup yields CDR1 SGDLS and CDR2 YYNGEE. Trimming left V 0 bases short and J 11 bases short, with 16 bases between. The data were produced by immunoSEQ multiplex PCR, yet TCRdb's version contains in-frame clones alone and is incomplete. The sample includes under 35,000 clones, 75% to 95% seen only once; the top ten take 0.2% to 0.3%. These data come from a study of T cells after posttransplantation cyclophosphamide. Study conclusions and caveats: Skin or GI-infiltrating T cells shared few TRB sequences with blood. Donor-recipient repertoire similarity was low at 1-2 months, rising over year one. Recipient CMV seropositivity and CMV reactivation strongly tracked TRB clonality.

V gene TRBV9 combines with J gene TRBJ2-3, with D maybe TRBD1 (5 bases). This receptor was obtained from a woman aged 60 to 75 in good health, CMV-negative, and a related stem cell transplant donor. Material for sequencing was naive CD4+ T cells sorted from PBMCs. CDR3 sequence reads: CASSVDQGVVGQYF. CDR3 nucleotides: TGTGCCAGCAGCGTAGACCAGGGCGTAGTTGGGCAGTATTTT.